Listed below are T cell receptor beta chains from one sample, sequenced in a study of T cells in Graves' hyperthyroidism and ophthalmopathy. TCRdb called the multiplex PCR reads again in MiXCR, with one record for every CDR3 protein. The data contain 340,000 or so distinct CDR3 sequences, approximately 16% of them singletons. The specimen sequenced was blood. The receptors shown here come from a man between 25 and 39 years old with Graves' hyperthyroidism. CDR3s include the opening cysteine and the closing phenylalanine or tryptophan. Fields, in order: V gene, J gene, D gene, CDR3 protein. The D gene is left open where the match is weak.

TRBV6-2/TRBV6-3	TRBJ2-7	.	CASSSKWVKRSYEQYF
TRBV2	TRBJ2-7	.	CASRAGAFYEQYF
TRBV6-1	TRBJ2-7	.	CASSEGKGSPLRAYEQYF
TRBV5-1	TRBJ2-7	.	CASSINPVRYYEQYF
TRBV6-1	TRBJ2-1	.	CASGSGSTYNEQFF
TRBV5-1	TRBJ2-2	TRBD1	CASQEMGQYTGELFF
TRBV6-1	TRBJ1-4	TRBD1	CASTGGDREKLFF
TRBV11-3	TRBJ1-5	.	CASSSRPGHGDQPQHF
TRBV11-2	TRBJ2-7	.	CASSKTGFNEQYF
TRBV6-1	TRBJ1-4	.	CASTNSGGTNEKLFF
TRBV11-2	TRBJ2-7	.	CASSLGSRLREQYF
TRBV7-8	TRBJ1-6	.	CASSPRRGVIHSPLHF
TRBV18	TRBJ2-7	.	CASSPAGSSYEQYF
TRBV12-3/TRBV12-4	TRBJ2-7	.	CASSPDWSYEQYF
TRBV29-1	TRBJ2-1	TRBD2	CSVDGLAGVEQFF
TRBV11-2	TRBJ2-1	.	CASSPGLAAISYNEQFF
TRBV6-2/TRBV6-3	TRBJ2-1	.	CASSGDSSYNEQFF
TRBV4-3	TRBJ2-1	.	CASSHDCRLCVLRSYNEHFF
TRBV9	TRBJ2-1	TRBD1	CASSVGTGMIDEQFF
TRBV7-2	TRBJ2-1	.	CASSRRAHSGPWGNEQFF
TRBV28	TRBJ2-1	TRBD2	CASTAGEDPNEQFF
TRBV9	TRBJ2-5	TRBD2	CASSVGGRSETQYF
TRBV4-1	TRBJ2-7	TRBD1	CASSQATWDRMTYEQYF
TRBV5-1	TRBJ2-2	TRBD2	CASSGPLAGGTGELFF
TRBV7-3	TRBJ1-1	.	CASSSAGYAEAFF
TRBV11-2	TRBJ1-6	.	CASSSLGEASSPLHF
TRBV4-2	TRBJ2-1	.	CASSQQRQKGYNEQFF
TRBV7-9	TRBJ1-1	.	CASSLKDGGRNTEAFF
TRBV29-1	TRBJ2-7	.	CSVMYTGTPEGYEQYF
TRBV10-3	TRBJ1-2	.	CAIASSNRGIGYGYTF
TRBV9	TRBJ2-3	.	CASSAWTGDTQYF
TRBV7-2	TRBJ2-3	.	CASSFWRRTDTQYF
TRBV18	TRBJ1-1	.	CASSPSHGNTEAFF
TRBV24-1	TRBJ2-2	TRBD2	CATSDWSGRASNTGELFF
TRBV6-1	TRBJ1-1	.	CASSKTGTQNTEAFF
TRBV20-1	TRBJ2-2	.	CSALNANTGELFF
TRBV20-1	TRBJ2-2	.	CSARTPNTGELFF